This TCR beta chain was observed in a study of low-dose radiotherapy and immunotherapy resistance in tumors. As for the study in general: Members of Cohort 1 were treated with 0.5 Gy per fraction every 2 weeks. The prescribed total PTV dose was 6.5 Gy. One day prior to radiation and immunotherapy, intravenous cyclophosphamide at 200 mg/m2 was given, repeated every two weeks.

Both TCRalpha and TCRbeta chains were reverse transcribed with V-gene-specific primers. The PCR that amplified TCRs ran for approximately 20 cycles, relying on a constant-region primer and a V-primer adapter. By in vitro transcription, the isolated mRNA was amplified. Via MiXCR, TCRdb re-called the reads, giving one row per CDR3 protein. The data contain more than 90,000 distinct CDR3 sequences, around 20% of them seen just once; the ten biggest clones take up 4.1%. This sample's time point: after trial treatment. The treatment: LDRT plus nivolumab, ipilimumab, low-dose cyclophosphamide and aspirin (RACIN trial). Donors were given nivolumab, ipilimumab, aspirin, low-dose cyclophosphamide and low-dose radiotherapy. The sequence was obtained from a male donor with prostate cancer. Sequences were derived from PBMCs, sampled after low-dose radiotherapy plus immunotherapy.

The CDR3 nucleotides are TGTGCCAGCAGTCCCCCCGGGAGTTTCGATGAGCAGTTCTTC. It yields the protein CASSPPGSFDEQFF. V gene TRBV12-3 or TRBV12-4 combines with J gene TRBJ2-1; the D gene is possibly TRBD2 (6 bases). The CDR3 runs to 14 residues. Trimming cost V 5 bases and J 8 bases, with 16 bases left between them.